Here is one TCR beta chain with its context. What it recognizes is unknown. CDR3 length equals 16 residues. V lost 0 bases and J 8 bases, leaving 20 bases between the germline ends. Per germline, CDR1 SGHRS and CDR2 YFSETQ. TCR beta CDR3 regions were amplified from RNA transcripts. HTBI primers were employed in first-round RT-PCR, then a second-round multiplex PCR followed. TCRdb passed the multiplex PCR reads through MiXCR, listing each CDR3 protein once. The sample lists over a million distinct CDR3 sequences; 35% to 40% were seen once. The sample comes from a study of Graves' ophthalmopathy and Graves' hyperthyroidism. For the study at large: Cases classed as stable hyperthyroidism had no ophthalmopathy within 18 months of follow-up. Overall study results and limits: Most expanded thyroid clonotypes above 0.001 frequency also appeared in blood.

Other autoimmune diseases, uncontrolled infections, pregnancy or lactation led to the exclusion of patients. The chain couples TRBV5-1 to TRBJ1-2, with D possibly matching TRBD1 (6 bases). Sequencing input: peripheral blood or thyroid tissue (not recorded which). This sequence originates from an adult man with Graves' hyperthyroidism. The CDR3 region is CASSLAPYRESGGYTF. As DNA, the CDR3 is TGCGCCAGCAGCTTGGCCCCCTACAGGGAATCGGGAGGCTACACCTTC.